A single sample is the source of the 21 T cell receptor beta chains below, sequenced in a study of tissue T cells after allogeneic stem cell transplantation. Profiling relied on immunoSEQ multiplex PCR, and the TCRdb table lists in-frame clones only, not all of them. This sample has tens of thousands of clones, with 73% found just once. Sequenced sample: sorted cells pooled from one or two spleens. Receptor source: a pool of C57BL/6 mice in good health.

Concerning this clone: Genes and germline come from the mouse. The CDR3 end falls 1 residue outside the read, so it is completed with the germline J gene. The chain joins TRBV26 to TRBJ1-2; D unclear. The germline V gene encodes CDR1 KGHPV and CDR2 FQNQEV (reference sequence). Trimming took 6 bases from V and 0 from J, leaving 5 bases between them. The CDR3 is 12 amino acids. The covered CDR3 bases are TGTGCCAGCAGACAGCCAAACTCCGACTACACC. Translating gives CASRQPNSDYT. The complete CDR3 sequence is CASRQPNSDYTF.

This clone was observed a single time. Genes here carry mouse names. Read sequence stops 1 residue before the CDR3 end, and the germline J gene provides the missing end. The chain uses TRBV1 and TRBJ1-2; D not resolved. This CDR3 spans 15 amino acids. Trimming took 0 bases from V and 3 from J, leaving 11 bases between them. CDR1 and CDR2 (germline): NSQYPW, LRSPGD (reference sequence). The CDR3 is CTCSADSGGDSDYTF. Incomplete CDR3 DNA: TGCACCTGCAGTGCAGATTCAGGTGGGGACTCCGACTACACC.

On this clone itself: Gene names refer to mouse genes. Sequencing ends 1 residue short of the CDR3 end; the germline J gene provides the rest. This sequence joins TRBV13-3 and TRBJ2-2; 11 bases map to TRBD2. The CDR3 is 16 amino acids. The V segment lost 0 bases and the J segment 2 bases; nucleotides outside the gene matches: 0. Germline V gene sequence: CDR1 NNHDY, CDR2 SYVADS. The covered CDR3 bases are TGTGCCAGCAGTGATGGGGACTGGGGGAACACCGGGCAGCTCTAC. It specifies CASSDGDWGNTGQLY. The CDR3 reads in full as CASSDGDWGNTGQLYF.

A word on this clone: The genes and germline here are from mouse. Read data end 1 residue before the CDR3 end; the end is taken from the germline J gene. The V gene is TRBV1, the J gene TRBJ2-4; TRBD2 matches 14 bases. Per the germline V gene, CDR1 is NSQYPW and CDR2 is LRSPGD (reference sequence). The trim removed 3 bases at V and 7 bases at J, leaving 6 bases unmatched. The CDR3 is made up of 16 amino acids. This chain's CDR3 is CTCSAGTGGAGYTLYF. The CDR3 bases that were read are TGCACCTGCAGTGCCGGGACTGGGGGGGCAGGGTACACCTTGTAC.

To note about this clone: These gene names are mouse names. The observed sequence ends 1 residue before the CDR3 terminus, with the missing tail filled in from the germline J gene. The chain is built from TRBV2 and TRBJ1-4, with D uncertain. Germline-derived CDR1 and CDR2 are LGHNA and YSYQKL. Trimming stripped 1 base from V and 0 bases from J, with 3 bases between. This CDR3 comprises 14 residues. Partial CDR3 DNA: TGTGCCAGCAGCCAAGGAATTTCCAACGAAAGATTATTT. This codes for CASSQGISNERLF. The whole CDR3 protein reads CASSQGISNERLFF.

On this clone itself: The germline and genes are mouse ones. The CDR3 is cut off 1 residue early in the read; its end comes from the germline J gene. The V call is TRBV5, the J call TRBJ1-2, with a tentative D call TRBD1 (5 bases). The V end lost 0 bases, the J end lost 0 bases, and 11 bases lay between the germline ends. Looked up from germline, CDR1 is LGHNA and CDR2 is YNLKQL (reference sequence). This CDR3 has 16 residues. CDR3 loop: CASSQDHAGTNSDYTF. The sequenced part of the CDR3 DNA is TGTGCCAGCAGCCAAGATCACGCAGGGACAAACTCCGACTACACC.

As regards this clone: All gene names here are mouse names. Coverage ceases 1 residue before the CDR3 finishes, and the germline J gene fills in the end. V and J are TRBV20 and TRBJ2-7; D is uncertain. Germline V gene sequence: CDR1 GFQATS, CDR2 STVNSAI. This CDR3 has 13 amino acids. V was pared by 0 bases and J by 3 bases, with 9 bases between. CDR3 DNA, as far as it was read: TGTGGTGCTAGGGAGGATTGGGTCTATGAACAGTAC. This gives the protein CGAREDWVYEQY. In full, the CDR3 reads CGAREDWVYEQYF. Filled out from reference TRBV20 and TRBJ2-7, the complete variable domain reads GALVYQYPRRTICKSGTSMRMECQAVGFQATSVAWYRQSPQKTFELIALSTVNSAIKYEQNFTQEKFPISHPNLSFSSMTVLNAYLEDRGLYLCGAREDWVYEQYFGPGTRLTVL.

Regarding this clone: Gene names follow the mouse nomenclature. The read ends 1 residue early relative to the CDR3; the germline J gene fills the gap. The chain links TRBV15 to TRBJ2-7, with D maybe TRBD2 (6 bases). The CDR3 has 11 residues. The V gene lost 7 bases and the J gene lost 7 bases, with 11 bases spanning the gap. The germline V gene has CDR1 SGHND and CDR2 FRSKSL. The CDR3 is CASTLGWEQYF. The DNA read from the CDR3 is TGTGCCAGCACCCTGGGGTGGGAACAGTAC.

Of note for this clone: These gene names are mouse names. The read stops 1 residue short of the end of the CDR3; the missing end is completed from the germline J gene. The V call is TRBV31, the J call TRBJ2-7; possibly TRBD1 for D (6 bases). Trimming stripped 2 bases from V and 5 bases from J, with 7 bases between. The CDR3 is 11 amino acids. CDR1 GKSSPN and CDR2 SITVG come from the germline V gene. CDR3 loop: CAWSGTNEQYF. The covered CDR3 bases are TGTGCCTGGAGTGGGACAAATGAACAGTAC.

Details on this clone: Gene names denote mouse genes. CDR3 sequence: CASSLDRFSNERLFF. The CDR3 DNA, read in part, is TGTGCCAGCAGCCTCGACAGGTTTTCCAACGAAAGATTATTT. This chain connects TRBV4 to TRBJ1-4; TRBD1 is a possible D gene (6 bases). The missing CDR3 end, 1 residue past where the read stops, is filled in from the germline J gene. V dropped 5 bases and J dropped 0 bases, with 10 bases sitting between them. This CDR3 has 15 residues. CDR1 and CDR2 from the germline V gene are LGHDT and YNNKQL (reference sequence).

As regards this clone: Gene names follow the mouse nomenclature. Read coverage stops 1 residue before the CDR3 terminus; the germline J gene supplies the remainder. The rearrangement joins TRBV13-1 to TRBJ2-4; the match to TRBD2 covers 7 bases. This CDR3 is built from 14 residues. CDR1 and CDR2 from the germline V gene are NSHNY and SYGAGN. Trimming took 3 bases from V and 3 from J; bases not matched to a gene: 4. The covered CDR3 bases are TGTGCCAGCAGTGCCTCGACTGGGCAAAACACCTTGTAC. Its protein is CASSASTGQNTLY. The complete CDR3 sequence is CASSASTGQNTLYF.

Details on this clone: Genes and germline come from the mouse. CDR3 DNA (partial): TGCACCTGCAGTGCAGAGGGGGCGGACACCCAGTAC. It encodes CTCSAEGADTQY. The whole CDR3 reads CTCSAEGADTQYF. The V and J genes are TRBV1 and TRBJ2-5, with D perhaps being TRBD1 or TRBD2 (6 bases each). The read ends 1 residue before the CDR3 terminus; that terminus is restored from the germline J gene. V lost 0 bases and J lost 6, with 7 bases in between. The CDR3 consists of 13 residues. Germline V gene lookup returns CDR1 NSQYPW and CDR2 LRSPGD (reference sequence).

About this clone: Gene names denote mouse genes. Partial CDR3 DNA: TGTGCCAGCGGTGGCGGGACTGGGGGTAGTCAAAACACCTTGTAC. It specifies CASGGGTGGSQNTLY. In full, the CDR3 is CASGGGTGGSQNTLYF. The chain couples TRBV13-2 to TRBJ2-4, with TRBD2 matching over 11 bases. The CDR3 goes on 1 residue after the read ends, and that part is filled in from the germline J gene. Germline V gene sequence: CDR1 NNHNN, CDR2 SYGAGS (reference sequence). Unmatched junction bases numbered 3, after V lost 3 bases and J lost 0 bases. This CDR3 contains 16 residues.

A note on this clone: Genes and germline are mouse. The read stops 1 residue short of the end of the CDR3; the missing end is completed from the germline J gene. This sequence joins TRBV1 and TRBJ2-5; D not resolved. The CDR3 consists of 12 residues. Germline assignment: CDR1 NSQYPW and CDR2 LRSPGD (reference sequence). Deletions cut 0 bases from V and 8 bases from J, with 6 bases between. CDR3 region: CTCSADLPTQYF. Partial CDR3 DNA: TGCACCTGCAGTGCAGACCTTCCCACCCAGTAC.

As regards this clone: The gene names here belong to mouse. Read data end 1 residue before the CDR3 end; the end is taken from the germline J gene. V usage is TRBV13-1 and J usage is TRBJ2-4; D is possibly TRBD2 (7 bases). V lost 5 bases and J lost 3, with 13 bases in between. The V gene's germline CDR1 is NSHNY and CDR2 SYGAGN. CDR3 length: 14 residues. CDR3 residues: CASRKGGGQNTLYF. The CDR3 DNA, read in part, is TGTGCCAGCAGGAAGGGGGGCGGGCAAAACACCTTGTAC.

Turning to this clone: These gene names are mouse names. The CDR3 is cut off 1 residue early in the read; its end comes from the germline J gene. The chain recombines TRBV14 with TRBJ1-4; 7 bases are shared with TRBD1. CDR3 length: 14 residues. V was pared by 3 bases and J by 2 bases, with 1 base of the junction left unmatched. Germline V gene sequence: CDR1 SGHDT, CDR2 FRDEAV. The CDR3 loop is CASSYRGSNERLFF. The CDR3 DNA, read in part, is TGTGCCAGCAGTTACAGGGGCTCCAACGAAAGATTATTT.

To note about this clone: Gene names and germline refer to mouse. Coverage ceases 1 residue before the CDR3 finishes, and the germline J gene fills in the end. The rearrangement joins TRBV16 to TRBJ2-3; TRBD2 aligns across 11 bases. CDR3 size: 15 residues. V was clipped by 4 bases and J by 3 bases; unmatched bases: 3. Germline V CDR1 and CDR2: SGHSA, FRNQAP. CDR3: CASSSYWGGAETLYF. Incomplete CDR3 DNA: TGTGCAAGCAGCTCGTACTGGGGGGGCGCAGAAACGCTGTAT.

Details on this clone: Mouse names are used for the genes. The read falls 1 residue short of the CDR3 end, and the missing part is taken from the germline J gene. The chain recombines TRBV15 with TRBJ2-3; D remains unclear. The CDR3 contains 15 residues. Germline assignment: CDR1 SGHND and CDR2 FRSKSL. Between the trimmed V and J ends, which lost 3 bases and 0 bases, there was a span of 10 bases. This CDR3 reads CASSLGIASAETLYF. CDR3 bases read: TGTGCCAGCAGTTTGGGTATAGCTAGTGCAGAAACGCTGTAT.

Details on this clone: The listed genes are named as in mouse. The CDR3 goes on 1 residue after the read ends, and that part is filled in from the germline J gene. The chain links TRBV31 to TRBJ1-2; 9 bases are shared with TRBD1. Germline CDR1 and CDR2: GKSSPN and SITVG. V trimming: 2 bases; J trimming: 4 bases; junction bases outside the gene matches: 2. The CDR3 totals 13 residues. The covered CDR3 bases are TGTGCCTGGAGTACAGGGGGCGGCTCCGACTACACC. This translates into CAWSTGGGSDYT. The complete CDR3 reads CAWSTGGGSDYTF.

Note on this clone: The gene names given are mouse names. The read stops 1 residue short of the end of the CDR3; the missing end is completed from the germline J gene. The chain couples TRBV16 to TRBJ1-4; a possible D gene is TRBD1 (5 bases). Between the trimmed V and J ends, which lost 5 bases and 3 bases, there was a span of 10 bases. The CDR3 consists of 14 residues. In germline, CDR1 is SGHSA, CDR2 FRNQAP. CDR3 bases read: TGTGCAAGCAGCCCCCAGGGCCCCAACGAAAGATTATTT. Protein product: CASSPQGPNERLF. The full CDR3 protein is CASSPQGPNERLFF.

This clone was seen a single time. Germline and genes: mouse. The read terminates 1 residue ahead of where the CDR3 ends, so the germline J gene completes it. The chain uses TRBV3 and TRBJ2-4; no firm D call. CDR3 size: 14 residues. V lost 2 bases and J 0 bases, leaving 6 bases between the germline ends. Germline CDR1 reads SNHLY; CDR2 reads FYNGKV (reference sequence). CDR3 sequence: CASSLSSSQNTLYF. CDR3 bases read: TGTGCCAGCAGCTTAAGCTCTAGTCAAAACACCTTGTAC.